The following is a T cell receptor beta chain sequence with its context. Assay execution took place at the deep level. The assay was immunoSEQ multiplex PCR, and TCRdb's table has in-frame clones only and misses some. Of 2 million to 3 million clones detected, more than 90% appear once; the ten largest clones hold around 0.15%. This sample stems from a study of shared clonotypes between healthy human individuals. The V end was cut by 4 bases, the J end by 3 bases, with 9 bases between. The CDR3 has 13 amino acids. Germline V gene lookup returns CDR1 SGHTA and CDR2 FQGTGA. Recent vaccinations or acute infections were absent in the healthy HIV-negative adult donors. Partitioning of CD4+ cells yielded a CD45RA+ naive subset and a CD45RA-negative memory subset.

V gene TRBV7-3 combines with J gene TRBJ1-1, with a tentative D call TRBD1 (6 bases). The sequenced sample was naive CD4+ T cells sorted from blood. The sample's subset: CD45RA+ positively selected. The clonotype originates from a man between 18 and 29 years old in good health. The CDR3: CASSWGPDTEAFF. CDR3 sequence (DNA): TGTGCCAGCAGCTGGGGGCCCGACACTGAAGCTTTCTTT. Supplemented by reference TRBV7-3 and TRBJ1-1, the full variable domain reads GAGVSQTPSNKVTEKGKYVELRCDPISGHTALYWYRQSLGQGPEFLIYFQGTGAADDSGLPNDRFFAVRPEGSVSTLKIQRTERGDSAVYLCASSWGPDTEAFFGQGTRLTVV.